Each of the 9 T cell receptor beta chains below was sequenced from the same sample in a study of CD8 T cells in ankylosing spondylitis. TCRdb re-derived calls from the 5' RACE reads in MiXCR, one entry per CDR3 protein. The data show roughly 280,000 distinct CDR3 sequences, over 15% seen once. Specimen: blood, either unsorted or a sorted T cell fraction (not recorded which). These receptors were taken from a male donor with ankylosing spondylitis or in good health (not recorded which).

In this sample, this clonotype turned up a few times. The CDR3 DNA is TGTGCCAGCAGTTACCGGGAGGTCACCGGGGAGCTGTTTTTT. Residues: CASSYREVTGELFF. The chain carries TRBV6-2 or TRBV6-3 and TRBJ2-2, with 7 nucleotides matching TRBD2. Per germline, CDR1 MNHEY and CDR2 SVGEGT. The V and J ends lost 2 bases and 4 bases, in that order; junction bases with no gene match: 1. The CDR3 has 14 residues.

The genes are TRBV2 and TRBJ2-3, with unresolved D. V was pared by 6 bases and J by 3 bases, with 22 bases between. Germline V CDR1 and CDR2: SNHLY, FYNNEI. The CDR3 contains 17 residues. CDR3 nucleotide sequence: TGTGCCAGCAGGAGGTCTACTGCGTTCCGTGGTACAGATACGCAGTATTTT. This translates into CASRRSTAFRGTDTQYF.

This clonotype was seen ten or more times. This chain links TRBV10-3 with TRBJ2-1; TRBD1 agrees at 9 bases. The V and J ends lost 7 bases and 6 bases, in that order; junction bases with no gene match: 7. The length of the CDR3 is 14 residues. Germline CDR1 ENHRY, CDR2 SYGVKD. CDR3 nucleotide sequence: TGTGCCATCATGAGGGACAGGGAAGGCAATGAGCAGTTCTTC. Its protein product is CAIMRDREGNEQFF.

This clonotype turned up a few times. The gene calls are TRBV9 and TRBJ1-4; D ambiguous. CDR1 is SGDLS, CDR2 YYNGEE, per germline. The CDR3 consists of 15 residues. V lost 0 bases and J 3 bases, leaving 9 bases between the germline ends. CDR3 amino acids: CASSVGTAANEKLFF. In DNA, the CDR3 is TGTGCCAGCAGCGTAGGGACTGCGGCTAATGAAAAACTGTTTTTT.

In its sample, this clonotype was seen a few times. This chain uses TRBV3-1 with TRBJ1-6; 7 bases are shared with TRBD1. The CDR3 runs to 14 residues. After removal of 10 bases from V and 4 bases from J, the junction contained 7 bases not matched to a gene. Per the germline V gene, CDR1 is LGHDT and CDR2 is YNNKEL (reference sequence). The CDR3 reads CATAGTAYNSPLHF. In DNA, the CDR3 is TGTGCCACCGCCGGGACAGCGTATAATTCACCCCTCCACTTT.

V is TRBV5-1 and J is TRBJ1-2; 8 bases agree with TRBD1. Germline CDR1 reads SGHRS; CDR2 reads YFSETQ. This CDR3 region has 18 residues. V dropped 3 bases and J dropped 4; count of bases not matched to a gene: 17. The CDR3: CASSYATTDRALLYGYTF. CDR3 in DNA: TGCGCCAGCAGCTACGCCACGACGGACAGGGCCCTTCTCTATGGCTACACCTTC. The full variable domain, completed using reference TRBV5-1 and TRBJ1-2, is KAGVTQTPRYLIKTRGQQVTLSCSPISGHRSVSWYQQTPGQGLQFLFEYFSETQRNKGNFPGRFSGRQFSNSRSEMNVSTLELGDSALYLCASSYATTDRALLYGYTFGSGTRLTVV.

This clonotype occurred many times. This rearrangement joins TRBV5-1 to TRBJ2-2, with TRBD1 as a possible D gene (8 bases). Trimming stripped 4 bases from V and 5 bases from J, with 15 bases between. The CDR3 extends over 15 amino acids. Germline V gene data show CDR1 as SGHRS and CDR2 as YFSETQ. For the CDR3, the DNA is TGCGCCAGCAGCGCCGGACAGGGAGGGACCGGGGAGCTGTTTTTT. Translation: CASSAGQGGTGELFF. Based on the CDR3 plus reference TRBV5-1 and TRBJ2-2, the full variable domain is KAGVTQTPRYLIKTRGQQVTLSCSPISGHRSVSWYQQTPGQGLQFLFEYFSETQRNKGNFPGRFSGRQFSNSRSEMNVSTLELGDSALYLCASSAGQGGTGELFFGEGSRLTVL.

This chain links TRBV20-1 with TRBJ1-1; D not certain. Germline V gene data show CDR1 as DFQATT and CDR2 as SNEGSKA (reference sequence). Trimming cost V 4 bases and J 0 bases, with 12 bases left between them. The length of the CDR3 is 14 residues. CDR3: CSATQTLMNTEAFF. For the CDR3, the DNA is TGCAGTGCTACCCAGACACTTATGAACACTGAAGCTTTCTTT.

CDR3 sequence: CASSLGAAGPRQPQHF. CDR3 in DNA: TGTGCCAGCAGTTTGGGCGCGGCAGGCCCCCGGCAGCCCCAGCATTTT. The J gene is TRBJ1-5, the V gene TRBV28, with D uncertain. Looked up from germline, CDR1 is MDHEN and CDR2 is SYDVKM. Trimming took off 3 bases at V and 7 bases at J, with 19 bases between the two ends. The CDR3 sequence is 16 residues long.